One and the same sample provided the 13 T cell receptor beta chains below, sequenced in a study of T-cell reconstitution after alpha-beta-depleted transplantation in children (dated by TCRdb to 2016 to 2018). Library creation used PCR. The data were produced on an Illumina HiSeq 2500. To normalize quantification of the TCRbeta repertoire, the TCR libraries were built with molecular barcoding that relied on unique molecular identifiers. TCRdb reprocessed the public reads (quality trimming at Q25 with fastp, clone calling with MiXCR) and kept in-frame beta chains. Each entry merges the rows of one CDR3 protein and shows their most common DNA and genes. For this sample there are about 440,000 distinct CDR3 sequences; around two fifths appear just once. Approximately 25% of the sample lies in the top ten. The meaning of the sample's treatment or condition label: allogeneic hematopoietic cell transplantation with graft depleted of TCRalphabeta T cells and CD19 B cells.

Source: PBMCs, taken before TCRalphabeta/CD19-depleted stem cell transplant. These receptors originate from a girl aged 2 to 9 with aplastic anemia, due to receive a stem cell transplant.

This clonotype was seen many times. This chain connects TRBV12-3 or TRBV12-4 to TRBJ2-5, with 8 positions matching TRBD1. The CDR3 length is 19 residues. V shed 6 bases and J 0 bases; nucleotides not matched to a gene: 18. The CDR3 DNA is TGTGCCAGCAGCTACCCAGGGGGCGCCCCATGGGAACACCAAGAGACCCAGTACTTC. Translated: CASSYPGGAPWEHQETQYF.

CDR3 nucleotides: TGTGCCAGCAGTTCGGGACAGGTTGGGGGCTACGAGCAGTACTTC. Protein sequence: CASSSGQVGGYEQYF. This rearrangement joins TRBV6-5 to TRBJ2-7; TRBD1 matches 8 bases. From germline, CDR1 is MNHEY and CDR2 SVGAGI. The CDR3 length is 15 residues. The ends lost 4 bases at V and 3 bases at J; junction bases unmatched: 8.

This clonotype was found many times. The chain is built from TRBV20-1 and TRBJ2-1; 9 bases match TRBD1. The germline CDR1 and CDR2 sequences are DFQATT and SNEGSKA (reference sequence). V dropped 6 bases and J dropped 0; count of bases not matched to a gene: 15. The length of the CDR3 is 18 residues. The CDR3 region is CSAPRQGGLRPSYNEQFF. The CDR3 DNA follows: TGCAGTGCCCCCCGACAGGGGGGGCTTCGACCCTCCTACAATGAGCAGTTCTTC.

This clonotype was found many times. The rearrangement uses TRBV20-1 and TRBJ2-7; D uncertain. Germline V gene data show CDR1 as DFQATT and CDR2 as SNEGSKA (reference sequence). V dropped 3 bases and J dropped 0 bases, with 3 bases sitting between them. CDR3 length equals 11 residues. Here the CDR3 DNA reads TGCAGTGCTAGGGACTCCTACGAGCAGTACTTC. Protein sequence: CSARDSYEQYF.

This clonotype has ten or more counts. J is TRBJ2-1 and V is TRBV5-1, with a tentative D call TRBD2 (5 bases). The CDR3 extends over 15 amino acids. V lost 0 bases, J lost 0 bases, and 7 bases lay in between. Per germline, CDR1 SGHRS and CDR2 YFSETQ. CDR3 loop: CASSLEGVSYNEQFF. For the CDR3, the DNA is TGCGCCAGCAGCTTGGAGGGAGTCTCCTACAATGAGCAGTTCTTC. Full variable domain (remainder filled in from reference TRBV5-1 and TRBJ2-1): KAGVTQTPRYLIKTRGQQVTLSCSPISGHRSVSWYQQTPGQGLQFLFEYFSETQRNKGNFPGRFSGRQFSNSRSEMNVSTLELGDSALYLCASSLEGVSYNEQFFGPGTRLTVL.

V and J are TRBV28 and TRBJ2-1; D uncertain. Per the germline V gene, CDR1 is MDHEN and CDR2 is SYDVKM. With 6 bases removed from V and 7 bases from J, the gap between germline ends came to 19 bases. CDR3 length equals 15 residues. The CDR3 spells CASSFSPGSGNEQFF. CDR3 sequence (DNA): TGTGCCAGCAGCTTCTCCCCTGGGTCCGGGAATGAGCAGTTCTTC.

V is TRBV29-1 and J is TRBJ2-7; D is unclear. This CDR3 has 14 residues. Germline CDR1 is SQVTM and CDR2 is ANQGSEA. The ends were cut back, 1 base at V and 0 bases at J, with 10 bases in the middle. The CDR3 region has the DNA TGCAGCGTTGAAGCAAGAGGAAACTCCTACGAGCAGTACTTC. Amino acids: CSVEARGNSYEQYF.

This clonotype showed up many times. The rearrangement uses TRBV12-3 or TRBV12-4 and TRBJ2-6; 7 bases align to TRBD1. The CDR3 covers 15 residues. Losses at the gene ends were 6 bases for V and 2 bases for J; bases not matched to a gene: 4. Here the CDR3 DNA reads TGTGCCAGCAGAAAACAGGGGACTGGGGCCAACGTCCTGACTTTC. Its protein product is CASRKQGTGANVLTF.

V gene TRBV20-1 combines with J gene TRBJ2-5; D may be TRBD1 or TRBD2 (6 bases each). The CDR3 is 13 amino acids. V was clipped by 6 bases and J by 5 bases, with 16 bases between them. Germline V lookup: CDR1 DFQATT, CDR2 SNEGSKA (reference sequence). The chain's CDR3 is CSARRGVRETQYF. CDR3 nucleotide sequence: TGCAGTGCCCGAAGGGGGGTCCGGGAGACCCAGTACTTC.

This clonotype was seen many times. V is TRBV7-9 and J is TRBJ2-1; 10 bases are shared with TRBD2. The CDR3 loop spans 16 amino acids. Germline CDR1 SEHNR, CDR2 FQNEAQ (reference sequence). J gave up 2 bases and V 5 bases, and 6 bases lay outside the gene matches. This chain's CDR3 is CASSPQAGGPYNEQFF. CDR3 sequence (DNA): TGTGCCAGCAGCCCCCAAGCGGGAGGGCCCTACAATGAGCAGTTCTTC. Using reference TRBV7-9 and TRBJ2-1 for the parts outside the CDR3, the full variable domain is DTGVSQNPRHKITKRGQNVTFRCDPISEHNRLYWYRQTLGQGPEFLTYFQNEAQLEKSRLLSDRFSAERPKGSFSTLEIQRTEQGDSAMYLCASSPQAGGPYNEQFFGPGTRLTVL.

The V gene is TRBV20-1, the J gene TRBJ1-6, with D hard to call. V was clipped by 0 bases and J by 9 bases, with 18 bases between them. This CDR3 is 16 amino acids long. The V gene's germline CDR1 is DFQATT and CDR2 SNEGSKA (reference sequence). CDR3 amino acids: CSARDPEDSLGSPLHF. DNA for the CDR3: TGCAGTGCTAGAGATCCCGAGGACTCCCTGGGTTCACCCCTCCACTTT.

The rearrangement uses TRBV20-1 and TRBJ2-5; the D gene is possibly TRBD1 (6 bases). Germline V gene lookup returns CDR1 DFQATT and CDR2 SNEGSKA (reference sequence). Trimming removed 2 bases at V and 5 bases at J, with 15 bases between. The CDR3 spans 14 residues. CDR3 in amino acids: CSARMVQGIETQYF. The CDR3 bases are TGCAGTGCTAGAATGGTCCAGGGGATTGAGACCCAGTACTTC.

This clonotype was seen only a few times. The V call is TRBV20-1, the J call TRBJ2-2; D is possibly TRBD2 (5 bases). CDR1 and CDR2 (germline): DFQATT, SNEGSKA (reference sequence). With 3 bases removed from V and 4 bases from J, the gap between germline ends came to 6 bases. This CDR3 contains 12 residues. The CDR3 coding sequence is TGCAGTGCTAGCGCGGGCACCGGGGAGCTGTTTTTT. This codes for CSASAGTGELFF.